This TCR beta chain was captured in a study of neurological immune-mediated disorders. Specified time point: technical triplicate 2. Unsorted libraries were derived from 2 million PBMCs stored at -80 C. A single record per CDR3 protein comes from TCRdb applying MiXCR to the 5' RACE reads. There are roughly 57,000 distinct CDR3 sequences in the sample; 24% occur only once, and 3.5% to 5.5% lies in the top ten. Whole-study results and caveats: Across subjects, no CDR3 amino acid sequence appeared in expanded clones of more than one subject, a finding that suggested private repertoires in all groups.

Comments on this clonotype: What it binds is unknown.

CDR1 and CDR2 (germline): MDHEN, SYDVKM. Trimming cost V 8 bases and J 2 bases; bases outside gene matches: 11. CDR3 length: 15 amino acids. Sequencing was performed on PBMCs. The sequence was collected from a man between 60 and 75 years old with HTLV-1-associated myelopathy (HAM/TSP). V gene TRBV28 combines with J gene TRBJ1-1; TRBD1 matches at 7 bases. CDR3 sequence reads: CASRPVGQLNTEAFF. CDR3 nucleotides: TGTGCCAGCCGACCCGTGGGACAGCTAAACACTGAAGCTTTCTTT.